What follows is one T cell receptor beta chain and its context. The sample originates from a study of cytomegalovirus exposure and HLA in healthy donors. The PCR contained 60 Vbeta and 13 Jbeta primers. Profiled with immunoSEQ multiplex PCR; TCRdb holds only in-frame clones, not every one. The sample is made up of fewer than 75,000 clones, and the top ten hold roughly 15% of it. Germline values: CDR1 SEHNR, CDR2 FQNEAQ (reference sequence). The J segment lost 0 bases and the V segment lost 2 bases, leaving 6 bases of the junction unmatched. This CDR3 is 17 amino acids long. The receptor comes from a boy between 10 and 17 years old in good health and CMV-seronegative. This sequence joins TRBV7-9 and TRBJ1-3; TRBD1 matches at 8 bases. Sequencing was performed on PBMCs. The DNA of the CDR3 is TGTGCCAGCAGCTTAATCCGGACAGGGACCTCTGGAAACACCATATATTTT. Translating it yields CASSLIRTGTSGNTIYF.